This T cell receptor (beta chain) stems from a study of blood T cell repertoires in COVID-19. On the study more broadly: Acute-phase and convalescent COVID-19 samples originated in the United States, Italy and Spain. T cells, B-cell-depleted T cells, or PBMCs provided the cDNA or gDNA that served as material.

Authors' analysis steps: Reference gene primer amplification in the assay estimated nucleated cell counts. Profiling relied on immunoSEQ multiplex PCR, and the TCRdb table lists in-frame clones only, not all of them. V and J calls and clone size come straight from that table; D and trimming were deduced from the DNA. Among 200,000 to 250,000 clones listed, roughly 75% were seen once. The CDR3 totals 13 residues. Trimming removed 2 bases at V and 4 bases at J, with 6 bases between. The V call is TRBV12-3 or TRBV12-4, the J call TRBJ1-5; D perhaps matches TRBD1 (6 bases). The sample taken for sequencing was peripheral blood. The clonotype was recovered from a woman in her 70s with acute or convalescent COVID-19. In nucleotides, the CDR3 is TGTGCCAGCAGTTTAACAGGGAATCAGCCCCAGCATTTT. Amino acids: CASSLTGNQPQHF.